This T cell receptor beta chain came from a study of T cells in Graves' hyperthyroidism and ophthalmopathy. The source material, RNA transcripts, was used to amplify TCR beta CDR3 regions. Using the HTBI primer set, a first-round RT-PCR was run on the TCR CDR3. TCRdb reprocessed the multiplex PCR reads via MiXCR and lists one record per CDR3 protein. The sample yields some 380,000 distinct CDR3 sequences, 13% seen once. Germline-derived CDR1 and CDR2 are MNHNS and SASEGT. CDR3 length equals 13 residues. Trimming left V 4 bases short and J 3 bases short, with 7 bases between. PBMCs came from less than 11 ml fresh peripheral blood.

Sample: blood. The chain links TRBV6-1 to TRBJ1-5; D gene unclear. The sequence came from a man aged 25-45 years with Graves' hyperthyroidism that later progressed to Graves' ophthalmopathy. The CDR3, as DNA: TGTGCCAGCAGTGTACAGATCAATCAGCCCCAGCATTTT. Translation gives CASSVQINQPQHF.